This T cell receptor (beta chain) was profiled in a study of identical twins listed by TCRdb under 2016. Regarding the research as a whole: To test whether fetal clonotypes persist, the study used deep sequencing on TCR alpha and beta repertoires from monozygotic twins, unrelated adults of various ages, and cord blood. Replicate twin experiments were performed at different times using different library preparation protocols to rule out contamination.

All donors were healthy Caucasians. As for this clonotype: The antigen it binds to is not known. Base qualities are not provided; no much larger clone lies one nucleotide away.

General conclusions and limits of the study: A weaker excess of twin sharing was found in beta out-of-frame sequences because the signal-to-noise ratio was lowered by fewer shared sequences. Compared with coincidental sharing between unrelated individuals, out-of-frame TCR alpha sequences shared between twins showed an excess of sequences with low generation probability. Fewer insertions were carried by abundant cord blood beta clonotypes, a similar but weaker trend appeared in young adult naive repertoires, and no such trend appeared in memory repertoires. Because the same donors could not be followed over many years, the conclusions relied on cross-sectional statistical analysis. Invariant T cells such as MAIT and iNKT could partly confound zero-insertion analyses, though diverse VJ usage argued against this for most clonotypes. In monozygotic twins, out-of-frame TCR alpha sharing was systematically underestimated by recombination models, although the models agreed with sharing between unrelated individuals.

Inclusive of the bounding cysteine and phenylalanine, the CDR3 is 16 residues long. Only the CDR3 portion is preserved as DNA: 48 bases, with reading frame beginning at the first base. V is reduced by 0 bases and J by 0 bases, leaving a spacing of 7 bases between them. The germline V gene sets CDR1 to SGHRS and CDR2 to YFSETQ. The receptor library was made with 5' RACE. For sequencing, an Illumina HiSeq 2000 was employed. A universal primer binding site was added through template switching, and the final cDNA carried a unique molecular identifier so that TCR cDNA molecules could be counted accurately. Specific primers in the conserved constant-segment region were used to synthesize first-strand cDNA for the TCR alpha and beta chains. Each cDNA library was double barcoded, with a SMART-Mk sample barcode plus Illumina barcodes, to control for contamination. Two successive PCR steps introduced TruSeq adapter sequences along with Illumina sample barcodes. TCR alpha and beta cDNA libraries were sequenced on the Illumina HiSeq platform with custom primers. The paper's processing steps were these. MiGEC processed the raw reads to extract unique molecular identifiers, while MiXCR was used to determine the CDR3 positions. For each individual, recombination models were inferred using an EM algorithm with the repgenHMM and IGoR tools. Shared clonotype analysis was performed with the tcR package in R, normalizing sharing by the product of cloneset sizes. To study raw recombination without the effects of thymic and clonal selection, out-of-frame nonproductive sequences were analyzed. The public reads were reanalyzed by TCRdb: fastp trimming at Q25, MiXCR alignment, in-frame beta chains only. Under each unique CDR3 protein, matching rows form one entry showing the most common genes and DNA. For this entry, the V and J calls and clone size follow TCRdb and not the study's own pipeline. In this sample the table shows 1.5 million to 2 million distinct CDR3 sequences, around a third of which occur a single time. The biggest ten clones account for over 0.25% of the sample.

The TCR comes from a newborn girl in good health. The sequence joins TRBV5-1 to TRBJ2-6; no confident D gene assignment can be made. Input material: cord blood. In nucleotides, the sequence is TGCGCCAGCAGCTTGGTACAGATCTCTGGGGCCAACGTCCTGACTTTC. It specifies CASSLVQISGANVLTF.